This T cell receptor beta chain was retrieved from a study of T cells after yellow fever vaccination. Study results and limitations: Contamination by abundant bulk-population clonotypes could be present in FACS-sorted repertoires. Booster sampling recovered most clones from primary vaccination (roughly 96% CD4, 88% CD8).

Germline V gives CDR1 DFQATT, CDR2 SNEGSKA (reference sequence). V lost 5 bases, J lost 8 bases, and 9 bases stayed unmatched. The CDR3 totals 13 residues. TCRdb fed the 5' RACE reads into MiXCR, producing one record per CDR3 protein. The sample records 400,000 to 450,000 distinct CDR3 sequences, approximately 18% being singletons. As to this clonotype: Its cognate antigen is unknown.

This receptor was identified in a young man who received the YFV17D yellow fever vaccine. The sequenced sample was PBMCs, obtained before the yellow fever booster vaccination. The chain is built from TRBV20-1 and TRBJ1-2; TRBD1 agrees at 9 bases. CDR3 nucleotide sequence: TGCAGTGCTCCCGACACAGGGGGCATAGGCTACACCTTC. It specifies CSAPDTGGIGYTF.